These 8 T cell receptor beta chains came from one sample sequenced in a study of T-cell memory formation after mild COVID-19. MiXCR, run by TCRdb on the 5' RACE reads, gives a single entry per CDR3 protein. The repertoire consists of about 400,000 distinct CDR3 sequences, with roughly 15% occurring once and the leading ten covering 20% to 25%. Material for sequencing was PBMCs or a T cell subset sorted from them (not recorded which). These TCRs come from a man between 18 and 29 years old who had mild COVID-19 (a few samples of this study predate the infection). Cell type and time point are not known.

This clonotype was seen a few times. J is TRBJ1-5 and V is TRBV6-6; D might be TRBD1 (6 bases). There are 15 residues in the CDR3. Per the germline V gene, CDR1 is MNHNY and CDR2 is SVGAGI (reference sequence). V lost 6 bases, J lost 6 bases, and 18 bases lay in between. The CDR3 spells CASRTAGARGQPQHF. In DNA, the CDR3 is TGTGCCAGCAGGACAGCGGGGGCGCGGGGTCAGCCCCAGCATTTT.

This clonotype was seen only a few times. This sequence joins TRBV7-2 and TRBJ2-3; 14 bases fit TRBD2. The V and J ends lost 5 bases and 2 bases, in that order; junction bases with no gene match: 12. The CDR3 has 19 residues. Germline CDR1 SGHTA, CDR2 FQGNSA. CDR3 in amino acids: CASSGLAGGMTLLTDTQYF. DNA for the CDR3: TGTGCCAGCAGCGGACTAGCGGGGGGCATGACCTTACTCACAGATACGCAGTATTTT.

This clonotype turned up a few times. V usage is TRBV3-1 and J usage is TRBJ2-2, with D unclear. With 3 bases removed from V and 0 bases from J, the gap between germline ends came to 8 bases. Germline V gives CDR1 LGHDT, CDR2 YNNKEL (reference sequence). The CDR3 spans 15 residues. The CDR3: CASSQYGANTGELFF. Here the CDR3 DNA reads TGTGCCAGCAGCCAGTACGGAGCGAACACCGGGGAGCTGTTTTTT.

This clonotype was counted a few times. This chain connects TRBV11-2 to TRBJ2-3; no definite D call. Germline CDR1 is SGHAT and CDR2 is FQNNGV. This CDR3 is 15 amino acids long. V was clipped by 5 bases and J by 2 bases, with 14 bases between them. CDR3 region: CASSNLGTITDTQYF. DNA for the CDR3: TGTGCCAGCAGCAATCTTGGCACTATCACAGATACGCAGTATTTT.

The genes are TRBV5-6 and TRBJ2-3; D uncertain. This CDR3 comprises 14 residues. Germline V gene sequence: CDR1 SGHDT, CDR2 YYEEEE. Trimming cost V 0 bases and J 2 bases, with 7 bases left between them. CDR3 nucleotide sequence: TGTGCCAGCAGCTTGGATGTCTTCACAGATACGCAGTATTTT. Protein product: CASSLDVFTDTQYF. Combining the CDR3 with reference TRBV5-6 and TRBJ2-3 gives the whole variable domain DAGVTQSPTHLIKTRGQQVTLRCSPKSGHDTVSWYQQALGQGPQFIFQYYEEEERQRGNFPDRFSGHQFPNYSSELNVNALLLGDSALYLCASSLDVFTDTQYFGPGTRLTVL.

About this clonotype: Relative to the germline gene, one junction end is altered; a read error may explain this. The chain uses TRBV7-2 and TRBJ1-2; TRBD1 might be the D (6 bases). The V gene's germline CDR1 is SGHTA and CDR2 FQGNSA. This CDR3 is built from 12 residues. The CDR3 coding sequence is TGCGCCAGCAGCTTGGACAGATATGGCTACACCTTC. Translated, it gives CASSLDRYGYTF.

The chain links TRBV7-8 to TRBJ1-3, with D perhaps matching TRBD1 (5 bases). The V end lost 5 bases, the J end lost 4 bases, and 15 bases lay between the germline ends. The CDR3 sequence is 15 residues long. Germline values: CDR1 SGHVS, CDR2 FQNEAQ. The CDR3 DNA reads as TGTGCCAGCAGCATCCTCTGGGGCGGGGGAAACACCATATATTTT. This gives the protein CASSILWGGGNTIYF.

The rearrangement uses TRBV12-3 or TRBV12-4 and TRBJ1-2; maybe TRBD1 (6 bases). CDR3 length: 13 residues. Trimming removed 8 bases at V and 4 bases at J, with 14 bases between. In DNA form, the CDR3 reads TGTGCCAGCGCCTCAGGGGCGATCTATGGCTACACCTTC. Its protein product is CASASGAIYGYTF.